Below are 21 T cell receptor beta chains sequenced from a single sample in a study of T-cell reconstitution after alpha-beta-depleted transplantation in children. During its preparation, the TCRbeta library received unique molecular identifiers. TCRdb itself ran the PCR reads through MiXCR, one entry per CDR3 protein. The sample includes about 400,000 distinct CDR3 sequences, 20% of them seen just once. The specimen comprised PBMCs from the stem cell graft donor, sampled from the stem cell graft. All receptors derive from a human donor who donated a stem cell graft to a child with acute myeloid leukemia.

This clonotype was picked up one time. The J gene is TRBJ2-1, the V gene TRBV20-1, with D perhaps matching TRBD1 (6 bases). Germline-derived CDR1 and CDR2 are DFQATT and SNEGSKA (reference sequence). The CDR3 runs 14 residues. V gave up 5 bases and J gave up 1 base, with 12 bases separating them. CDR3 nucleotides: TGCAGTGCTCGGGGCAGGGGTTCCTACAATGAGCAGTTCTTC. This encodes CSARGRGSYNEQFF.

Ten or more counts support this clonotype. The CDR3 sequence: CASSLTYHTEAFF. CDR3 sequence (DNA): TGTGCCAGCAGCTTGACGTACCACACTGAAGCTTTCTTT. The chain links TRBV6-6 to TRBJ1-1; D not resolved. This CDR3 region has 13 residues. Germline V CDR1 and CDR2: MNHNY, SVGAGI (reference sequence). Trimming took off 6 bases at V and 3 bases at J, with 11 bases between the two ends.

The V call is TRBV20-1, the J call TRBJ1-1, with D uncertain. Germline loops: CDR1 DFQATT, CDR2 SNEGSKA (reference sequence). V was clipped by 1 base and J by 0 bases, with 15 bases between them. This CDR3 region has 16 residues. In nucleotides, the CDR3 is TGCAGTGCTAGAGCTGTCAGACCGGGTCTGAACACTGAAGCTTTCTTT. Encoded protein: CSARAVRPGLNTEAFF.

In this sample, this clonotype turned up a few times. This chain connects TRBV3-1 to TRBJ1-2; 7 bases are shared with TRBD1. Germline lookup yields CDR1 LGHDT and CDR2 YNNKEL (reference sequence). The J segment lost 7 bases and the V segment lost 0 bases, leaving 5 bases of the junction unmatched. CDR3 length equals 14 residues. The CDR3 coding sequence is TGTGCCAGCAGCCAAGATTGGGACAGTTTTGGCTACACCTTC. This codes for CASSQDWDSFGYTF.

The table lists this clonotype with a few counts. V is TRBV5-5 and J is TRBJ2-5; D is unclear. The CDR3 contains 14 residues. Trimming left V 2 bases short and J 1 base short, with 9 bases between. Germline V gives CDR1 SGHKS, CDR2 YYEKEE (reference sequence). Written as DNA, the CDR3 is TGTGCCAGCAGCTTCAGGCACGGCCAAGAGACCCAGTACTTC. Protein: CASSFRHGQETQYF.

The chain couples TRBV24-1 to TRBJ2-5; 12 nucleotides align to TRBD2. The CDR3 extends over 18 amino acids. The V gene end was trimmed by 3 bases and the J gene end by 4 bases; junction bases not matched to a gene: 11. The germline V gene has CDR1 KGHDR and CDR2 SFDVKD. The CDR3 reads CATSDGRLAGGLVETQYF. CDR3 bases: TGTGCCACCAGTGATGGGAGGCTAGCGGGAGGGCTGGTAGAGACCCAGTACTTC.

The CDR3 region has the DNA TGCAGCGTTGAACGGAGCCCACAGGGGGCCGGCGAGACCCAGTACTTC. Protein sequence: CSVERSPQGAGETQYF. V gene TRBV29-1 combines with J gene TRBJ2-5; 9 nucleotides line up with TRBD1. The V gene's germline CDR1 is SQVTM and CDR2 ANQGSEA. The V and J ends lost 2 bases and 5 bases, in that order; junction bases with no gene match: 12. The CDR3 runs 16 residues.

The sample holds a few counts of this clonotype. The chain links TRBV29-1 to TRBJ2-7; 12 nucleotides agree with TRBD1. This CDR3 contains 14 residues. Unmatched junction bases numbered 6, after V lost 4 bases and J lost 5 bases. The germline gives CDR1 SQVTM, CDR2 ANQGSEA. CDR3 DNA sequence: TGCAGCGTTGGAAATCGGGACAGGGGGCACGAGCAGTACTTC. This encodes CSVGNRDRGHEQYF.

In the case of this clonotype: Its ends do not fully match the called genes, so a read error is possible. CDR3 sequence (DNA): TGCAGGGAAACCTACGAGCAGTACTTC. Translation: CRETYEQYF. V is TRBV28 and J is TRBJ2-7, with D possibly TRBD1 on 5 matching bases. The CDR3 has 9 residues. In germline, CDR1 is MDHEN, CDR2 SYDVKM.

This clonotype appeared many times. The chain is built from TRBV29-1 and TRBJ2-7, with D perhaps TRBD1 (5 bases). This CDR3 spans 13 amino acids. V lost 1 base to trimming and J lost 7 bases, with 14 bases between them. The germline V gene has CDR1 SQVTM and CDR2 ANQGSEA. CDR3 DNA sequence: TGCAGCGTTGAAGTAATGGCAGGGCAAGAGCAGTACTTC. It encodes CSVEVMAGQEQYF.

V gene TRBV12-3 or TRBV12-4 combines with J gene TRBJ2-3; possibly TRBD1 for D (5 bases). V was clipped by 3 bases and J by 4 bases, with 11 bases between them. CDR3 length: 14 residues. For the CDR3, the DNA is TGTGCCAGCAGTTTTCTCAGGGTGGCAGATACGCAGTATTTT. Translated, it gives CASSFLRVADTQYF.

This clonotype was picked up many times. The V gene is TRBV29-1, the J gene TRBJ2-3, with 7 nucleotides matching TRBD1. The CDR3 has 14 amino acids. Germline CDR1 and CDR2: SQVTM and ANQGSEA. V trimming: 4 bases; J trimming: 2 bases; junction bases outside the gene matches: 6. CDR3 region: CSVVTGITTDTQYF. CDR3 coding DNA: TGCAGCGTTGTGACAGGGATCACCACAGATACGCAGTATTTT.

The genes are TRBV27 and TRBJ2-7; 11 nucleotides align to TRBD2. V shed 5 bases and J 4 bases; nucleotides not matched to a gene: 7. CDR1 and CDR2 (germline): MNHEY, SMNVEV (reference sequence). The CDR3 is made up of 15 amino acids. CDR3 bases: TGTGCCAGCAGTATAACCGGGACTAGCGGATACGAGCAGTACTTC. Protein product: CASSITGTSGYEQYF.

There are many counts of this clonotype. The genes are TRBV20-1 and TRBJ2-3, with 9 nucleotides matching TRBD2. Germline V gives CDR1 DFQATT, CDR2 SNEGSKA (reference sequence). The CDR3 totals 15 residues. With V trimmed by 0 bases and J by 4 bases, 5 bases remained unmatched. The CDR3 DNA reads as TGCAGTGCTAGAGATGGGACTAGCTGGGCAGATACGCAGTATTTT. Translating gives CSARDGTSWADTQYF.

The table lists this clonotype with many counts. In nucleotides, the CDR3 is TGTGCCAGCAGTTTACCCAGGGACGGGGGCTCCTACAATGAGCAGTTCTTC. Translating gives CASSLPRDGGSYNEQFF. The chain employs TRBV12-3 or TRBV12-4 and TRBJ2-1; possible D gene TRBD2, 6 bases. This CDR3 has 17 amino acids. V lost 2 bases, J lost 0 bases, and 14 bases lay in between.

The V call is TRBV20-1, the J call TRBJ2-7, with 7 bases fitting TRBD2. Trimming removed 0 bases from V and 10 bases from J; junction bases left unmatched: 21. The germline V gene has CDR1 DFQATT and CDR2 SNEGSKA (reference sequence). This CDR3 is 17 amino acids long. CDR3 in DNA: TGCAGTGCTAGAGACTGGAGGGTGCTGACTGGCGGGAGAGTACAGTACTTC. Amino acid sequence: CSARDWRVLTGGRVQYF.

This clonotype was detected only a few times. The V and J genes are TRBV25-1 and TRBJ2-1; D may be TRBD2 (5 bases). Trimming took off 5 bases at V and 3 bases at J, with 11 bases between the two ends. CDR1 and CDR2 (germline): MGHDK, SYGVNS. The CDR3 consists of 14 residues. CDR3 amino acids: CASSFRELYNEQFF. The CDR3 DNA sequence: TGTGCCAGCAGTTTCCGGGAACTCTACAATGAGCAGTTCTTC.

The table lists this clonotype with many counts. V usage is TRBV29-1 and J usage is TRBJ1-2; 7 nucleotides agree with TRBD1. The CDR3 loop spans 14 amino acids. V shed 6 bases and J 4 bases; nucleotides not matched to a gene: 11. Germline V gene lookup returns CDR1 SQVTM and CDR2 ANQGSEA. CDR3 sequence (DNA): TGCAGCGTCGAGAAGACAGGGAGGATCTATGGCTACACCTTC. This gives the protein CSVEKTGRIYGYTF.

This clonotype has just a few counts. V and J are TRBV6-1 and TRBJ2-7; maybe TRBD2 (6 bases). CDR3 length: 14 amino acids. Germline V gene data show CDR1 as MNHNS and CDR2 as SASEGT. V lost 8 bases to trimming and J lost 4 bases, with 18 bases between them. The CDR3 spells CASQRPGEGYEQYF. Here the CDR3 DNA reads TGTGCCAGCCAACGTCCGGGAGAAGGGTACGAGCAGTACTTC.

This chain joins TRBV28 and TRBJ2-7; 12 bases agree with TRBD2. The CDR3 spans 16 residues. The germline gives CDR1 MDHEN, CDR2 SYDVKM. After removal of 8 bases from V and 3 bases from J, the junction contained 11 bases not matched to a gene. The CDR3 coding sequence is TGTGCCAGCCGAGGATCCGGACTAGCGGGAAACTACGAGCAGTACTTC. Encoded protein: CASRGSGLAGNYEQYF.

This clonotype was detected a few times. The rearrangement uses TRBV27 and TRBJ2-3; the D gene is possibly TRBD2 (5 bases). From germline, CDR1 is MNHEY and CDR2 SMNVEV (reference sequence). CDR3 length: 15 residues. V dropped 7 bases and J dropped 0 bases, with 14 bases sitting between them. The CDR3 DNA reads as TGTGCCAGCAACCAACACGGAGGAAGCACAGATACGCAGTATTTT. The encoded protein is CASNQHGGSTDTQYF.